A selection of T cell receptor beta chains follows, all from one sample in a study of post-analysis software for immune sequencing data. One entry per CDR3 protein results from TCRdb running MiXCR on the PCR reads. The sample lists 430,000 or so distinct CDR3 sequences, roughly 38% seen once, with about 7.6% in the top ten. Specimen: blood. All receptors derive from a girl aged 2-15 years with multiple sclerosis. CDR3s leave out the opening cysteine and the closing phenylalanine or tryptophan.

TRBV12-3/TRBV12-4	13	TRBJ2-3	ASSQLAALTDTQY
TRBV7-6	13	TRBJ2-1	ASSLALGNHNEQF
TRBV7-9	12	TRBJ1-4	ASSRTGNEEELF
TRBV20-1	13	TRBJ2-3	SARVRQGVGDTQY
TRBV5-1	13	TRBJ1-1	ASSLGGTMNTEAF
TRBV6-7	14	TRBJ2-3	ASSYRSGRAEDTQY
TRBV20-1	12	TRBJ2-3	SARAGGYRDTQY
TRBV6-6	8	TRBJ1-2	ASRSYDYT
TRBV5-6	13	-	ASSKGLAGGFEQY
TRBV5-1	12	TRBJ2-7	ASSLATSGHEQY
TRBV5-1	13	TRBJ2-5	ASSRGAGDQETQY
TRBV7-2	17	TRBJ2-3	ASSLVGYGGAHFSDTQY
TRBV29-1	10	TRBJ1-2	SVGSPSGGYT
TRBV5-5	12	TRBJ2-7	ASSFTTSGLEQY
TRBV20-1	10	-	SAPDIDYEQY
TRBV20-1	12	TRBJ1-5	SALDKTGVMPQH
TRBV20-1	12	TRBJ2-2	SALLAGVTGELF
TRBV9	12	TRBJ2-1	ASSVATTLREQF
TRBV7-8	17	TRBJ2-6	ASSLVARPRLSGANVLT
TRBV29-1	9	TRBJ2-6	SALGANVLT
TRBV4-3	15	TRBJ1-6	ASSRVPPPTASSPLH
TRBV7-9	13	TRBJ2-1	ASSLVGVPSNEQF